These 25 T cell receptor beta chains were sequenced from one sample in a study of OX40 agonist ivuxolimab in advanced cancers. Method: immunoSEQ multiplex PCR; TCRdb's copy keeps in-frame clones and lacks some. The sample holds tens of thousands of clones, roughly 87% seen once. The sequences come from CD4+ or CD8+ T cells sorted from blood, collected in a trial of the OX40 agonist ivuxolimab. Every receptor here comes from an adult with an advanced solid tumor such as melanoma, head and neck, liver or kidney cancer.

This chain joins TRBV10-3 and TRBJ2-1; D gene ambiguous. The CDR3 contains 11 residues. Germline CDR1 ENHRY, CDR2 SYGVKD. The V end was cut by 5 bases, the J end by 9 bases, with 8 bases between. The chain's CDR3 is CAISSRTEQFF. The CDR3 nucleotides read TGTGCCATCAGTTCTCGGACTGAGCAGTTCTTC.

This clone was seen a few times. The rearrangement joins TRBV27 to TRBJ2-7; no reliable D call. V lost 1 base to trimming and J lost 0 bases, with 13 bases between them. There are 16 residues in the CDR3. Germline CDR1 and CDR2: MNHEY and SMNVEV (reference sequence). The CDR3, as DNA: TGTGCCAGCAGTTTATATTGGTCAGGCAGCTCCTACGAGCAGTACTTC. Its protein is CASSLYWSGSSYEQYF.

The chain employs TRBV5-1 and TRBJ2-3; 11 bases line up with TRBD2. Trimming at V came to 3 bases and at J to 4 bases, leaving 7 bases not matched to a gene. The CDR3 sequence is 16 residues long. Germline V gives CDR1 SGHRS, CDR2 YFSETQ. The DNA for the CDR3 is TGCGCCAGCAGCTCCTCTAGCGGGGGGTTTTCAGATACGCAGTATTTT. Its translation is CASSSSSGGFSDTQYF.

This chain uses TRBV11-1 with TRBJ1-2, with D tentatively TRBD1 (5 bases). CDR1 is SGHAT, CDR2 FQDESV, per germline (reference sequence). This CDR3 region has 12 residues. Between the trimmed V and J ends, which lost 3 bases and 5 bases, there was a span of 7 bases. This CDR3 is CASSFQGYGYTF. The DNA of the CDR3 is TGTGCCAGCAGCTTCCAGGGATATGGCTACACCTTC.

The chain carries TRBV5-1 and TRBJ2-1, with D perhaps matching TRBD2 (6 bases). The CDR3 length is 14 residues. V was shortened by 4 bases and J by 7 bases, with 15 bases between the two germline ends. Germline loops: CDR1 SGHRS, CDR2 YFSETQ. The CDR3 is CASSLDGSLNEQFF. In DNA form, the CDR3 reads TGCGCCAGCAGCCTGGACGGGAGCTTGAATGAGCAGTTCTTC.

This chain connects TRBV11-3 to TRBJ1-1; a weak D match, TRBD1 (5 bases). Per germline, CDR1 SGHNT and CDR2 YENEEA. Trimming removed 1 base from V and 3 bases from J, with 9 bases in between. CDR3 size: 14 residues. The CDR3 spells CASSLGGGYTEAFF. The CDR3 bases are TGTGCCAGCAGCTTAGGGGGGGGTTACACTGAAGCTTTCTTT.

The chain carries TRBV6-5 and TRBJ2-3, with TRBD2 as a possible D gene (6 bases). The ends were cut back, 8 bases at V and 6 bases at J, with 18 bases in the middle. The CDR3 length is 14 residues. Germline V CDR1 and CDR2: MNHEY, SVGAGI. Here the CDR3 reads CASGAEGAGDTQYF. CDR3 DNA sequence: TGTGCCAGCGGGGCCGAGGGCGCGGGGGATACGCAGTATTTT.

The DNA for the CDR3 is TGTGCCAGCAGCTTAGGGGCCACTAGCGTGGTCTACAATGAGCAGTTCTTC. Residues: CASSLGATSVVYNEQFF. V is TRBV7-2 and J is TRBJ2-1; 7 bases line up with TRBD2. The CDR3 is 17 residues long. After removal of 1 base from V and 3 bases from J, the junction contained 9 bases not matched to a gene. The V gene's germline CDR1 is SGHTA and CDR2 FQGNSA.

This sequence joins TRBV7-2 and TRBJ1-1; D gene uncertain. This CDR3 has 14 residues. The V and J ends lost 2 bases and 11 bases respectively, with 18 bases between them. Germline loops: CDR1 SGHTA, CDR2 FQGNSA. CDR3 bases: TGTGCCAGCAGCTTATCCCCCGGCAGTGCCTTGGCTTTCTTT. The encoded protein is CASSLSPGSALAFF.

This clone was detected only once. The V and J genes are TRBV30 and TRBJ1-3; no clear D. The CDR3 is 14 amino acids. From germline, CDR1 is GTSNPN and CDR2 SVGIG (reference sequence). Trimming took 1 base from V and 5 from J, leaving 12 bases between them. The CDR3 nucleotides read TGTGCCTGGAGTGGGACCCCGGCCAGAAACACCATATATTTT. It is translated as CAWSGTPARNTIYF.

The chain links TRBV7-2 to TRBJ2-1, with D perhaps given as TRBD1 or TRBD2 (5 bases each). Trimming pared 5 bases from V and 8 bases from J, leaving 22 bases between. The CDR3 totals 16 residues. CDR1 is SGHTA, CDR2 FQGNSA, per germline. The CDR3 reads CASSPRRDPGGDEQFF. CDR3 bases: TGTGCCAGCAGCCCACGCCGGGACCCCGGTGGAGATGAGCAGTTCTTC.

The CDR3 is CASRRDRDTQYF. The DNA for the CDR3 is TGTGCCAGCAGGCGGGACAGAGATACGCAGTATTTT. The V gene is TRBV11-1, the J gene TRBJ2-3, with TRBD1 as a possible D gene (7 bases). The V gene lost 6 bases and the J gene lost 5 bases, with 9 bases spanning the gap. The CDR3 is 12 residues long. Germline V CDR1 and CDR2: SGHAT, FQDESV (reference sequence).

The genes are TRBV5-1 and TRBJ1-4; tentative D call: TRBD1 (5 bases). This CDR3 is built from 14 residues. Trimming removed 8 bases from V and 0 bases from J, with 11 bases in between. The germline V gene encodes CDR1 SGHRS and CDR2 YFSETQ. The CDR3 sequence: CASRGDATNEKLFF. The CDR3 DNA reads TGCGCCAGTAGGGGTGATGCAACTAATGAAAAACTGTTTTTT.

The rearrangement uses TRBV2 and TRBJ1-2, with a tentative D call TRBD1 (6 bases). The CDR3 runs to 13 residues. Germline CDR1 is SNHLY and CDR2 is FYNNEI. V lost 7 bases, J lost 5 bases, and 14 bases lay in between. CDR3 loop: CASMDSSSYGYTF. As DNA, the CDR3 is TGTGCCAGCATGGACAGTAGCTCTTATGGCTACACCTTC.

This sequence joins TRBV21-1 and TRBJ2-1; TRBD1, the table's D call, lacks a check against the DNA. TRBV21-1 is assigned pseudogene status. The CDR3 is made up of 14 amino acids. The CDR3 loop reads CASRGTGSYNEQFF. DNA for the CDR3: TGTGCCAGCCGCGGGACAGGGTCCTACAATGAGCAGTTCTTC.

The J gene is TRBJ1-4, the V gene TRBV7-2; D is undetermined. V lost 5 bases to trimming and J lost 8 bases, with 12 bases between them. The CDR3 runs to 13 residues. CDR1 SGHTA and CDR2 FQGNSA come from the germline V gene. This CDR3 is CASSVRVEEKLFF. CDR3 in DNA: TGTGCCAGCAGCGTCCGGGTGGAGGAAAAACTGTTTTTT.

The chain links TRBV9 to TRBJ1-4, with D maybe TRBD1 (5 bases). V lost 3 bases and J lost 0, with 18 bases in between. CDR1 is SGDLS and CDR2 is YYNGEE in the germline V gene. There are 18 residues in the CDR3. As DNA, the CDR3 is TGTGCCAGCAGCGCAGCAGATGCGGGGCTCGCAACTAATGAAAAACTGTTTTTT. Residues: CASSAADAGLATNEKLFF.

In this sample, this clone turned up once. The V gene is TRBV6-6, the J gene TRBJ1-1, with 7 bases matching TRBD1. The trim removed 8 bases at V and 4 bases at J, leaving 10 bases unmatched. This CDR3 has 14 amino acids. From germline, CDR1 is MNHNY and CDR2 SVGAGI (reference sequence). The CDR3 DNA is TGTGCCAGCGTCCGACAGGGAGTAGGCACTGAAGCTTTCTTT. Translation gives CASVRQGVGTEAFF.

The chain is built from TRBV7-9 and TRBJ1-2, with 7 bases fitting TRBD1. The CDR3 consists of 15 residues. Trimming removed 1 base from V and 3 bases from J; junction bases left unmatched: 5. The germline V gene has CDR1 SEHNR and CDR2 FQNEAQ (reference sequence). The CDR3 DNA follows: TGTGCCAGCAGCTTAGGACAGGGTGTCGACTATGGCTACACCTTC. It encodes CASSLGQGVDYGYTF.

The DNA for the CDR3 is TGTGCCAGCAGCCAAGGGCCCTCTGGAAACACCATATATTTT. Translation gives CASSQGPSGNTIYF. The chain links TRBV28 to TRBJ1-3; D is unclear. There are 14 residues in the CDR3. Germline-derived CDR1 and CDR2 are MDHEN and SYDVKM. V was shortened by 6 bases and J by 0 bases, with 9 bases between the two germline ends.

The chain couples TRBV11-2 to TRBJ1-2; no firm D call. Germline loops: CDR1 SGHAT, CDR2 FQNNGV. V was cut by 0 bases and J by 8 bases, with 10 bases left in between. The CDR3 spans 13 residues. This chain's CDR3 is CASSLEGLVGYTF. Here the CDR3 DNA reads TGTGCCAGCAGCTTAGAGGGCTTGGTAGGCTACACCTTC. Full variable domain (remainder filled in from reference TRBV11-2 and TRBJ1-2): EAGVAQSPRYKIIEKRQSVAFWCNPISGHATLYWYQQILGQGPKLLIQFQNNGVVDDSQLPKDRFSAERLKGVDSTLKIQPAKLEDSAVYLCASSLEGLVGYTFGSGTRLTVV.

This sequence joins TRBV5-1 and TRBJ1-2, with 8 bases aligning to TRBD1. This CDR3 has 15 amino acids. J lost 6 bases, V lost 6 bases, and 13 bases had no gene match. Germline V gives CDR1 SGHRS, CDR2 YFSETQ. CDR3: CASKGGQGWFDGYTF. The CDR3 nucleotides read TGCGCCAGCAAGGGCGGACAGGGTTGGTTCGATGGCTACACCTTC.

The J gene is TRBJ1-2, the V gene TRBV6-5, with D possibly being TRBD1 (6 bases). The V gene lost 2 bases and the J gene lost 8 bases, with 15 bases spanning the gap. Looked up from germline, CDR1 is MNHEY and CDR2 is SVGAGI. The CDR3 extends over 14 amino acids. The CDR3 bases are TGTGCCAGCAGTTACATACAGGGTAGATGGGGCTACACCTTC. Amino acids: CASSYIQGRWGYTF.

The chain combines TRBV6-5 with TRBJ1-6, with 7 bases matching TRBD1. Germline V CDR1 and CDR2: MNHEY, SVGAGI. J gave up 12 bases and V 6 bases, and 8 bases lay outside the gene matches. This CDR3 contains 13 residues. CDR3 in amino acids: CASSTGVGGPLHF. The CDR3 DNA is TGTGCCAGCAGCACAGGGGTAGGGGGACCCCTCCACTTT.

The CDR3 loop is CTSSQIRTPTNYGYTF. In DNA form, the CDR3 reads TGCACCAGCAGCCAGATACGGACCCCGACTAACTATGGCTACACCTTC. The chain is built from TRBV1 and TRBJ1-2. TRBV1 has pseudogene status. The CDR3 runs to 16 residues.